This T cell receptor beta chain stems from a study of T cell changes during pregnancy in multiple sclerosis. From germline, CDR1 is SGHTA and CDR2 FQGNSA. The CDR3 is 16 residues long. Trimming left V 1 base short and J 0 bases short, with 13 bases between. TCRdb keeps only in-frame clones here, not all; method: immunoSEQ multiplex PCR. The repertoire holds roughly 69,000 clones, with 92% as singletons. The genes are TRBV7-2 and TRBJ2-7; TRBD1 is a possible D gene (6 bases). The clonotype comes from a female donor with multiple sclerosis, enrolled in a pregnancy study. The source was peripheral blood, collected after pregnancy. The chain's CDR3 is CASSLEPGAPSYEQYF. The DNA of the CDR3 is TGTGCCAGCAGCTTAGAACCAGGGGCTCCCTCCTACGAGCAGTACTTC.